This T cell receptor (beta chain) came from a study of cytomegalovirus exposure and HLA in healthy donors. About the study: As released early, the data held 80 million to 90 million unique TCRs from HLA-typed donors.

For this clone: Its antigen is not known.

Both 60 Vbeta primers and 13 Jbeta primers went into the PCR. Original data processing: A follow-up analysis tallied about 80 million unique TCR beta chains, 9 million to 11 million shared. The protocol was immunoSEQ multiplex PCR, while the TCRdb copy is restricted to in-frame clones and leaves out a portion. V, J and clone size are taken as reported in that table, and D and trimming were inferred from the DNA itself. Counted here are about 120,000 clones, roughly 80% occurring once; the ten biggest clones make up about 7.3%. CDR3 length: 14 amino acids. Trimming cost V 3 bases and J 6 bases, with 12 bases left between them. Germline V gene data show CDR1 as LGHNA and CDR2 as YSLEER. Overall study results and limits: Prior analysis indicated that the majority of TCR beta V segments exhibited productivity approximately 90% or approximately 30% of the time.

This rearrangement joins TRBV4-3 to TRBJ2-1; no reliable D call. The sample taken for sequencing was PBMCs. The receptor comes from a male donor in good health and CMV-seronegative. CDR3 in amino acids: CASSQALHGNEQFF. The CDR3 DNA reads TGCGCCAGCAGCCAGGCCCTGCATGGCAATGAGCAGTTCTTC.